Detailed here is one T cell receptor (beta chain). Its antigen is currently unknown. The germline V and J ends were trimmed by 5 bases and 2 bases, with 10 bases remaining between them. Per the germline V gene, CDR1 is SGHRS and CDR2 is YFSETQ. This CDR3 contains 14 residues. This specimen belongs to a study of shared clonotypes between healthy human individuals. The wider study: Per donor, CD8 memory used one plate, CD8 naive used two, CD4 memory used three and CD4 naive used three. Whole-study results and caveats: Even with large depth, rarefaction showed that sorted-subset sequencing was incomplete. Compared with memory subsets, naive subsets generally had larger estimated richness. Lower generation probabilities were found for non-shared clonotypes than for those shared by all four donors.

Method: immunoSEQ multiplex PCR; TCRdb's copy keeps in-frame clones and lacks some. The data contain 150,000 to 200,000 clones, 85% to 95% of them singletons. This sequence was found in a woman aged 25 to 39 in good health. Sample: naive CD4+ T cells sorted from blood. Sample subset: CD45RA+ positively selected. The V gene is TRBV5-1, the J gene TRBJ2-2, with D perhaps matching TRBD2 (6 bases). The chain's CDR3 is CASSNSGNTGELFF. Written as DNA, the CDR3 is TGCGCCAGCAGTAATAGCGGTAACACCGGGGAGCTGTTTTTT.